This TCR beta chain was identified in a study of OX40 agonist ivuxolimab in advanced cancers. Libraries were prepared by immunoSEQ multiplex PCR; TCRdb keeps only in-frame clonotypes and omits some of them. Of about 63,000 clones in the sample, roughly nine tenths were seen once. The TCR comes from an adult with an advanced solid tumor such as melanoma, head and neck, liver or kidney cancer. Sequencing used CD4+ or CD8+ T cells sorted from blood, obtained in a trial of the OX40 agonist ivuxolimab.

The CDR3 region has the DNA TGTGCCACCCAAGGGGCAGACGATGAAGCTTTCTTT. Translating gives CATQGADDEAFF. The chain carries TRBV7-9 and TRBJ1-1; TRBD1 is a possible D gene (5 bases). The CDR3 covers 12 residues. Germline V gene sequence: CDR1 SEHNR, CDR2 FQNEAQ (reference sequence). With 10 bases removed from V and 7 bases from J, the gap between germline ends came to 16 bases. Drawing the rest from reference TRBV7-9 and TRBJ1-1, the complete variable domain is DTGVSQNPRHKITKRGQNVTFRCDPISEHNRLYWYRQTLGQGPEFLTYFQNEAQLEKSRLLSDRFSAERPKGSFSTLEIQRTEQGDSAMYLCATQGADDEAFFGQGTRLTVV.